The sequence of this T cell receptor beta chain was determined in a study of identical twins listed by TCRdb under 2016. Broadly, across the study: To test whether fetal clonotypes persist, the study used deep sequencing on TCR alpha and beta repertoires from monozygotic twins, unrelated adults of various ages, and cord blood. To rule out contamination, replicate twin experiments were performed at different times with different library preparation protocols.

Library creation used 5' RACE. The sequencer listed for this sample is Illumina HiSeq 2000. Template switching introduced a universal primer binding site; the final cDNA contained a unique molecular identifier, enabling accurate counting of TCR cDNA molecules. Specific primers in the conserved constant-segment region were used to synthesize first-strand cDNA for TCR alpha and beta chains. To control for contamination, every cDNA library carried two barcodes: a SMART-Mk sample barcode plus Illumina barcodes. TruSeq adapter sequences and Illumina sample barcodes were added in two successive PCR steps. TCR alpha and beta cDNA libraries were sequenced on the Illumina HiSeq platform with custom primers. Per the original workflow: Unique molecular identifiers were extracted from raw reads with MiGEC, and CDR3 positions were determined with MiXCR. For each individual, recombination models were inferred using an EM algorithm with the repgenHMM and IGoR tools. Shared clonotype analysis was performed with the tcR package in R, normalizing sharing by the product of cloneset sizes. To study raw recombination free of thymic and clonal selection effects, out-of-frame nonproductive sequences were analyzed. TCRdb itself trimmed the public reads at Q25 with fastp, ran MiXCR and retained productive beta chains. Every distinct CDR3 protein forms one entry, paired with its most common genes and DNA. TCRdb, rather than the study authors, made the V and J calls. The table for this sample lists about 790,000 distinct CDR3 sequences; roughly 18% of them were counted only once. Of the sample, around 13% is held by the ten largest clones.

Here is what the overall study found, with its caveats: Zero-insertion analyses could be partly confounded by invariant T cells such as MAIT and iNKT, although diverse VJ usage argued against such confounding for most clonotypes. Excess twin sharing in beta out-of-frame sequences was weaker because fewer shared sequences lowered the signal-to-noise ratio. Compared with coincidental sharing between unrelated individuals, out-of-frame TCR alpha sequences shared between twins showed an excess of sequences with low generation probability. Abundant cord blood beta clonotypes carried fewer insertions; young adult naive repertoires showed a weaker similar trend, while memory repertoires showed none. Because the same donors could not be followed over many years, the conclusions relied on cross-sectional statistical analysis. Recombination models systematically underestimated out-of-frame TCR alpha sharing in monozygotic twins but agreed with sharing between unrelated individuals.

Only healthy Caucasian donors were included. Three pairs of female monozygotic twins, all aged roughly 18 to 30 years, were included in the twin cohort. Peripheral blood mononuclear cells were the source from which RNA for the TCR libraries was isolated. Concerning this clonotype: Its target antigen remains unknown. Per-base quality was not reported, and no clone a single base away is much larger than it.

These data also formed part of another study, on T cells expressing NK-cell markers. The second publication reports: TCR beta-chain repertoires were profiled in sorted CD3+CD56+NKG2C+, CD3+CD56+NKG2C- and CD3+CD56-NKG2C+ T-cell subsets from several donors. Seven of the eight sequenced donors were HCMV-seropositive and one was HCMV-seronegative. In several experiments an anti-gammadeltaTCR antibody was added to restrict sorting to alphabetaTCR-expressing T cells. For six donors, the dominant CD3+CD56+NKG2C+ clonotypes were among the top 10 CD8+ clonotypes and accounted for about 1.0-7.5% of CD8+ T cells. Those dominant clonotypes were again the most abundant among CD3+CD56-NKG2C+ cells in a handful of donors, at about 25-60.1%. Whether the expanded NKG2C-expressing T cell clones were specific for HCMV antigens remained unclear. All eight donors whose samples were sequenced were randomly selected healthy volunteers, three of them men and five women. A commercial ELISA kit detecting HCMV-specific IgG in serum was used to determine HCMV serostatus. For several donors, bulk peripheral blood T-cell repertoires were additionally sequenced from unsorted PBMC. MIGEC was used to demultiplex reads and group the reads by UMI, and MiTCR was used to assemble and quantify clonotypes. To exclude erroneous sequences, only TCR cDNA sequences supported by at least two reads were retained. The tcR package was used for downstream repertoire analysis, and clonotypes were matched across fractions by CDR3 nucleotide sequence plus V segment. Antigen specificity was annotated against VDJdb with VDJmatch, allowing one amino acid substitution in CDR3.

The sequenced sample consisted of PBMCs. This receptor was taken from a woman aged 18 to 35 in good health.

The encoded CDR3 is CASSLRKAPTQETQYF. The nucleotides read TGTGCCAGCAGCTTGAGGAAAGCGCCAACCCAAGAGACCCAGTACTTC. The chain couples TRBV7-2 to TRBJ2-5; the D gene identity is not certain. V gives up 3 bases and J gives up 1 base, and the segment between their germline ends measures 15 bases. CDR3 length: 16 amino acids, cysteine to phenylalanine. The retained sequence is limited to the CDR3, 48 bases, with the frame set at the first base. CDR1 and CDR2, per the germline V gene, are SGHTA and FQGNSA.